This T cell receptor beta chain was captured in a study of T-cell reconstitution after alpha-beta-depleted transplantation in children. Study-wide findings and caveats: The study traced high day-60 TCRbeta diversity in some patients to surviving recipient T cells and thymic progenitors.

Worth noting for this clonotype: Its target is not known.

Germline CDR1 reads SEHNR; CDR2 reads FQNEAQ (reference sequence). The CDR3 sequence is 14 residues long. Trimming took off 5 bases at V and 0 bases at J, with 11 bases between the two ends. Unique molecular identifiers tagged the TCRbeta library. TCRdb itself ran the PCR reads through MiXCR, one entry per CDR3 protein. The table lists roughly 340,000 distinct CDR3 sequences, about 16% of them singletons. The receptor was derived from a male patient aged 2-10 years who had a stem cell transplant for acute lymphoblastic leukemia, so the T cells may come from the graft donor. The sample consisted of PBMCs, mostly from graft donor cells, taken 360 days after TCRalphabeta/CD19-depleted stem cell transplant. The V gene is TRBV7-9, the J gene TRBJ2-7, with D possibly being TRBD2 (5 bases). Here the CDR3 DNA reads TGTGCCAGCAGCGGCTTTCGGGGCTCCTACGAGCAGTACTTC. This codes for CASSGFRGSYEQYF.